Sequencing of this TCR beta chain was carried out in a study of T-cell memory formation after mild COVID-19. Across the whole study: Most TCR clusters belonged to a single donor.

Germline V gives CDR1 SGHRS, CDR2 YFSETQ. CDR3 size: 16 residues. V lost 1 base to trimming and J lost 5 bases; unmatched junction nucleotides: 9. A single record per CDR3 protein comes from TCRdb applying MiXCR to the 5' RACE reads. Of 300,000 or so distinct CDR3 sequences in the sample, 15% to 20% were seen once. This clonotype has a handful of counts. This clonotype originated in a man younger than 35 who had mild COVID-19 (a few samples of this study predate the infection). Cell type and time point are not known. The gene calls are TRBV5-1 and TRBJ2-5, with 9 bases aligning to TRBD2. Sequencing was performed on PBMCs or a T cell subset sorted from them (not recorded which). CDR3 coding DNA: TGCGCCAGCAGCTTGCTCCAGCGGGGGGCTGGGGAGACCCAGTACTTC. Amino acid sequence: CASSLLQRGAGETQYF. Together with reference TRBV5-1 and TRBJ2-5, the CDR3 gives the full variable domain: KAGVTQTPRYLIKTRGQQVTLSCSPISGHRSVSWYQQTPGQGLQFLFEYFSETQRNKGNFPGRFSGRQFSNSRSEMNVSTLELGDSALYLCASSLLQRGAGETQYFGPGTRLLVL.